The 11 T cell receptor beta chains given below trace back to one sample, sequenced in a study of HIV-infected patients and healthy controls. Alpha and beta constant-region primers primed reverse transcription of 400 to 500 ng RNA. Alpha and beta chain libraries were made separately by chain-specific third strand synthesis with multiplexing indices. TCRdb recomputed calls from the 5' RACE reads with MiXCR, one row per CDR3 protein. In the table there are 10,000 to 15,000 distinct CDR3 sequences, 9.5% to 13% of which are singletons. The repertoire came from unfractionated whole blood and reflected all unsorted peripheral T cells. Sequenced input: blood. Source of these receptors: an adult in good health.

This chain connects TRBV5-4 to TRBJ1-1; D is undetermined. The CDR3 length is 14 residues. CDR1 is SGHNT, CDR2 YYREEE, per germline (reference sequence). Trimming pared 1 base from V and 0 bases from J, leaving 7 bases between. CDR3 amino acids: CASSLSVMNTEAFF. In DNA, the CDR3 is TGTGCCAGCAGCTTGTCCGTGATGAACACTGAAGCTTTCTTT. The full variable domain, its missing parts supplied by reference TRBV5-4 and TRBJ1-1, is ETGVTQSPTHLIKTRGQQVTLRCSSQSGHNTVSWYQQALGQGPQFIFQYYREEENGRGNFPPRFSGLQFPNYSSELNVNALELDDSALYLCASSLSVMNTEAFFGQGTRLTVV.

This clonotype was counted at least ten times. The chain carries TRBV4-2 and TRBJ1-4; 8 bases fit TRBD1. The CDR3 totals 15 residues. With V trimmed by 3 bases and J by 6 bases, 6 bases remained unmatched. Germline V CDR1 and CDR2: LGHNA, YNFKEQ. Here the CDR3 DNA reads TGTGCCAGCAGCCATCCGACAGGGGTGGATGAAAAACTGTTTTTT. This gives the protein CASSHPTGVDEKLFF.

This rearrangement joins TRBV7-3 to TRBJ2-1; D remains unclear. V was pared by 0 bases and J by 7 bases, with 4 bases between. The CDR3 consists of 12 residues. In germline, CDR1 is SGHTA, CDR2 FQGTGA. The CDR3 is CASSLTLNEQFF. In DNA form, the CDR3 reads TGTGCCAGCAGCTTAACGTTGAATGAGCAGTTCTTC.

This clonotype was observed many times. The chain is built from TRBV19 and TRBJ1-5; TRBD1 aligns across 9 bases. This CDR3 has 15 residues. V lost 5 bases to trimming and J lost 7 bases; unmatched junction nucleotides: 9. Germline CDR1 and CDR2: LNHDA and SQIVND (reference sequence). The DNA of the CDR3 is TGTGCCAGTAGTCCGCCGGGACAGGGAGGCCAGCCCCAGCATTTT. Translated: CASSPPGQGGQPQHF.

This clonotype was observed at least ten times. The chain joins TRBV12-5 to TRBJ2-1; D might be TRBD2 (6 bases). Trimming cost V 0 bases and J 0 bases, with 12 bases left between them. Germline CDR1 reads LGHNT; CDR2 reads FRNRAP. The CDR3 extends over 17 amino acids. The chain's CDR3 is CASGLVGGKSSYNEQFF. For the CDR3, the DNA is TGTGCTAGTGGTTTGGTAGGCGGGAAAAGCTCCTACAATGAGCAGTTCTTC.

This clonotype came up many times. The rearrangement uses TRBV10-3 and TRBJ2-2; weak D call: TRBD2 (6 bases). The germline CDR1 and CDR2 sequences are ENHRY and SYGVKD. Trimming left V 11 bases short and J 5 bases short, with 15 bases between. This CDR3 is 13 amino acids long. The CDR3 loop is CASGVGGTGELFF. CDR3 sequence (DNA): TGTGCCTCCGGGGTCGGGGGAACCGGGGAGCTGTTTTTT.

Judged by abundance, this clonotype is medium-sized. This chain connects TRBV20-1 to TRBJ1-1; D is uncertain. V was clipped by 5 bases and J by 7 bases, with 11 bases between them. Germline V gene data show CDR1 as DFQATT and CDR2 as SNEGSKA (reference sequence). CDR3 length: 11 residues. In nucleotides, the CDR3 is TGCAGTGCTGAACCGGGATTTGAAGCTTTCTTT. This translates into CSAEPGFEAFF.

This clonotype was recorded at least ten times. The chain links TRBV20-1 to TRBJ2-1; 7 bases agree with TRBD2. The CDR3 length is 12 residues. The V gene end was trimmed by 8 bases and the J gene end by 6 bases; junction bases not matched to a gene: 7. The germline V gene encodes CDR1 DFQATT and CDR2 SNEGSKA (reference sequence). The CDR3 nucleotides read TGCAGTAAAACTAGCGCTCTCAATGAGCAGTTCTTC. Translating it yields CSKTSALNEQFF.

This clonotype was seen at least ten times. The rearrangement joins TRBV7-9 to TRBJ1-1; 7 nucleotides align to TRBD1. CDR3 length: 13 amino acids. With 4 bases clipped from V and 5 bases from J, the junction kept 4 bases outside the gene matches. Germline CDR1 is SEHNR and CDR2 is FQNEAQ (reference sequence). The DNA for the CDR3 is TGTGCCAGCAGCTCAGGGGGTCTGACTGAAGCTTTCTTT. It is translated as CASSSGGLTEAFF.

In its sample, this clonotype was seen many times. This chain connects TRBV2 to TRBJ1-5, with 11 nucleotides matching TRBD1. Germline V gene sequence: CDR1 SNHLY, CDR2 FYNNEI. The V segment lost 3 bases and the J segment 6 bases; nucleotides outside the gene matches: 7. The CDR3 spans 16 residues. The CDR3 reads CASSDGGQGGGQPQHF. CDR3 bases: TGTGCCAGCAGTGATGGGGGACAGGGGGGAGGTCAGCCCCAGCATTTT.

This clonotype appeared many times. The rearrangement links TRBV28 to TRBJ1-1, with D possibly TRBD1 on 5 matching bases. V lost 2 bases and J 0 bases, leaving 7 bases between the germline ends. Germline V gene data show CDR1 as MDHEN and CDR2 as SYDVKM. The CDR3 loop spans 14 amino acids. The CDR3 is CASSLKGLNTEAFF. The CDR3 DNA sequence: TGTGCCAGCAGTTTAAAGGGGCTGAACACTGAAGCTTTCTTT.